The following is a T cell receptor (beta chain) sequence with its context. Antigen specificity is unknown. These data belong to a study of T cell responses to AZD1222 COVID-19 vaccine. Trimming removed 7 bases from V and 1 base from J; junction bases left unmatched: 6. Germline V gene data show CDR1 as SGHAT and CDR2 as FQDESV (reference sequence). The CDR3 loop spans 14 amino acids. Measured with immunoSEQ multiplex PCR; TCRdb has only the in-frame clones, and not every one. The data contain 140,000 to 150,000 clones, 75% to 95% of them singletons. Study-level findings and limits: Donors skewed white British and female; clonal diversity was possibly underestimated. Only a handful of AZD1222 recipients, more than five in all, had baseline seropositivity. Researchers report vaccine-associated CD4 TCRs spanning spike, with dominance at 160-218 and 743-854.

The sample consisted of peripheral blood, taken 28 days after the second dose of the MenACWY control vaccine. The sequence was collected from an adult who received the MenACWY meningococcal vaccine as a control. The chain couples TRBV11-1 to TRBJ2-5, with 7 bases identical to TRBD1. CDR3 protein: CASTLGTVQETQYF. In DNA, the CDR3 is TGTGCCAGCACCCTGGGGACAGTCCAAGAGACCCAGTACTTC.